What follows is one TCR beta chain and its context. The germline V and J ends were trimmed by 4 bases and 7 bases, with 16 bases remaining between them. In germline, CDR1 is MNHGY, CDR2 SAAAGT. This CDR3 spans 14 amino acids. There were no patients with prior chemotherapy, radiotherapy or other malignancies, and all were node-negative on CT and PET/CT. Amplification of TCR beta CDR3 from genomic DNA used two-round multiplex PCR. Each TRBV and TRBJ gene had its own primer in the first PCR round. TCRdb analysed the multiplex PCR reads with MiXCR anew, one entry per CDR3 protein. This sample has 50,000 to 75,000 distinct CDR3 sequences; approximately 26% occur once, and the top ten carry 7.5%. This record comes from a study of prognosis after radiotherapy for stage I lung cancer. The wider study: Each non-small cell lung cancer patient was deemed medically inoperable. As radiotherapy, SBRT was administered in 3 to 5 fractions with a biologically effective dose of at least 100 Gy. Therapy that ran concurrently with stereotactic body radiotherapy was given to no patient.

This sequence was found in a donor aged 50 or older with non-small cell lung cancer. The chain has TRBV6-8 and TRBJ1-2; D is ambiguous. Source: PBMCs, taken before or after stereotactic body radiation therapy (not recorded which). The CDR3 reads CASSLAAGRSGYTF. CDR3 DNA sequence: TGTGCCAGCAGTTTAGCAGCGGGCCGAAGTGGCTACACCTTC.